These T cell receptor beta chains were read from a single sample in a study of cytotoxic CD8 clonotypes in ibrutinib-treated CLL. Profiled with immunoSEQ multiplex PCR; TCRdb holds only in-frame clones, not every one. The repertoire includes fewer than 400,000 clones, roughly 71% of them detected once, and around 6.6% sits in the top ten. The specimen comprised PBMCs, sampled after 36 months of ibrutinib treatment. Receptors originate from a human donor with chronic lymphocytic leukemia. Both conserved end residues are part of each CDR3.

j_call	cdr3_length	v_call	cdr3_aa
TRBJ2-1	16	TRBV9	CASSVVSGTGGREQFF
TRBJ2-7	15	TRBV7-6	CASSLMGGVGYEQYF
TRBJ1-4	14	TRBV5-1	CASSQGSTNEKLFF
TRBJ2-7	11	TRBV4-3	CASSYENEQYF
TRBJ1-2	13	TRBV29-1	CSVEAPTGKGYTF
TRBJ2-2	15	TRBV10-3	CAISPRGLNTGELFF
TRBJ1-6	17	TRBV14	CASSQLRDSSYNSPLHF
TRBJ2-7	12	TRBV12-5	CASGSGFYEQYF
TRBJ2-1	15	TRBV18	CASSQTGSSYNEQFF
TRBJ2-7	15	TRBV9	CASSVEPGTRGEQYF
TRBJ2-7	11	TRBV14	CASSQHYEQYF
TRBJ2-3	14	TRBV13	CASSLQLALRTQYF
TRBJ2-5	18	TRBV29-1	CSALLRLAGLLDQETQYF
TRBJ2-1	11	TRBV9	CASSVGYEQFF
TRBJ2-3	14	TRBV6-5	CASSYAGAADTQYF
TRBJ2-7	15	TRBV19	CASSDRTGNAYEQYF
TRBJ1-1	19	TRBV6-1	CASSEARQGLFPWVTEAFF
TRBJ2-5	16	TRBV4-1	CASSRPGLAGAETQYF
TRBJ1-2	12	TRBV29-1	CSVGTGNYGYTF